A selection of T cell receptor beta chains follows, all from one sample in a study of T cell responses to AZD1222 COVID-19 vaccine. The data were produced by immunoSEQ multiplex PCR, yet TCRdb's version contains in-frame clones alone and is incomplete. The sample comprises 69,000 or so clones, more than 75% of which are singletons, and roughly 4.9% rests with the top ten. Source: peripheral blood, taken 28 days after the second dose of the MenACWY control vaccine. Receptors originate from an adult who received the MenACWY meningococcal vaccine as a control. Both conserved end residues are part of each CDR3. The order of the fields is D gene, V gene, J gene, clone size, CDR3 DNA, CDR3 protein. The D gene is left open where the match is weak. Some rows have no size entry. The others give once, few or many, or a class for an expanded clone.

>TRBD2|TRBV4-3|TRBJ2-5|-
TGCGCCAGCAGCCAATTTGGGTTAGCGGGGGGGCGGGAGACCCAGTACTTC
CASSQFGLAGGRETQYF
>-|TRBV10-2|TRBJ1-6|-
TGCGCCAGCAGTGAGTCGGCAGGGGATTCACCCCTCCACTTT
CASSESAGDSPLHF
>-|TRBV5-4|TRBJ1-1|-
TGTGCCAGCAGCTGGGGGGTCACTGAAGCTTTCTTT
CASSWGVTEAFF
>-|TRBV19|TRBJ1-2|-
TGTGCCAGTAGTATAGTGGGTTCGGACCATGGCTACACCTTC
CASSIVGSDHGYTF
>TRBD1|TRBV27|TRBJ1-6|-
TGTGCCAGCAGCACCCGAGGGACAGGGGTATTACCCCTCCACTTT
CASSTRGTGVLPLHF
>-|TRBV28|TRBJ2-1|-
TGTGCCAGCAGTCGCCACTCGACAGTTTACAATGAGCAGTTCTTC
CASSRHSTVYNEQFF
>TRBD1|TRBV19|TRBJ2-7|-
TGTGCCAAAATAAAACAGGGGCCTAGCTACGAGCAGTACTTC
CAKIKQGPSYEQYF
>TRBD2|TRBV7-8|TRBJ2-3|-
TGTGCCAGCAGCTTAAAGGCTAGCGGAACAGATACGCAGTATTTT
CASSLKASGTDTQYF
>-|TRBV6-2/TRBV6-3|TRBJ2-5|few
TGTGCCAGCAGTACCCCTCCGGAGACCCAGTACTTC
CASSTPPETQYF
>TRBD1|TRBV30|TRBJ1-5|-
TGTGCCTGGAGGACAGGGTTTAATCAGCCCCAGCATTTT
CAWRTGFNQPQHF
>TRBD2|TRBV6-5|TRBJ2-7|-
TGTGCCAGCAGTTACCGGGGCGGGGGGCATACCTACGAGCAGTACTTC
CASSYRGGGHTYEQYF
>-|TRBV10-3|TRBJ2-4|-
TGTGCCATCAGTGACAGCGCCAAAAACATTCAGTACTTC
CAISDSAKNIQYF
>-|TRBV7-9|TRBJ2-7|-
TGTGCCAGCAGCAAGGGGACAACCTACGAGCAGTACTTC
CASSKGTTYEQYF
>TRBD2|TRBV19|TRBJ2-3|few
TGTGCCAGTAGTCCCAAAACTAGCGGGAACACAGATACGCAGTATTTT
CASSPKTSGNTDTQYF
>-|TRBV6-5|TRBJ2-7|-
TGTGCCAGCAGTCTGGACAGACACTCCTACGAGCAGTACTTC
CASSLDRHSYEQYF
>-|TRBV4-3|TRBJ1-6|-
TGCGCCAGCAGCCTACGGGGAGACAGCTATAATTCACCCCTCCACTTT
CASSLRGDSYNSPLHF
>-|TRBV6-5|TRBJ2-7|-
TGTGCCAGCAGGGAGTTTAGGAGCTCCTACGAGCAGTACTTC
CASREFRSSYEQYF
>TRBD1|TRBV7-9|TRBJ2-7|-
TGTGCCAGCGTTGGGGGACAGCTCCTGGACGAGCAGTACTTC
CASVGGQLLDEQYF
>-|TRBV4-3|TRBJ2-3|-
TGCGCCAGCAGCCGTGACTACGCCTTCACAGATACGCAGTATTTT
CASSRDYAFTDTQYF
>-|TRBV18|TRBJ1-1|-
TGTGCCAGCTCACCAGATACGAGGAACACTGAAGCTTTCTTT
CASSPDTRNTEAFF
>-|TRBV10-3|TRBJ2-7|once
TGTGCCACCGAGGGCGGATTCTACGAGCAGTACTTC
CATEGGFYEQYF
>-|TRBV20-1|TRBJ2-5|-
TGCAGTGCTAGTGACGCGGACCAAGAGACCCAGTACTTC
CSASDADQETQYF
>TRBD1|TRBV5-6|TRBJ1-4|-
TGTGCCAGCAGGGGGACAGGGCAGGCTAATGAAAAACTGTTTTTT
CASRGTGQANEKLFF
>-|TRBV5-1|TRBJ2-1|-
TGCGCCAGCAGCTACTCAGGCGATGAGCAGTTCTTC
CASSYSGDEQFF
>-|TRBV12-3/TRBV12-4|TRBJ1-2|-
TGTGCCAGCAGTCGGGACCCGGGGGGCTACACCTTC
CASSRDPGGYTF
>TRBD1|TRBV19|TRBJ1-1|-
TGTGCCAGCGGTCAACAGGGGGATACTGAAGCTTTCTTT
CASGQQGDTEAFF
>-|TRBV7-2|TRBJ1-2|-
TGTGCCAGCAGCGAGGACAGAGACTATGGCTACACCTTC
CASSEDRDYGYTF
>TRBD2|TRBV5-1|TRBJ2-5|-
TGCGCCAGCAGCTGGGGGACTAGCGGCCAAGAGACCCAGTACTTC
CASSWGTSGQETQYF